This T cell receptor (beta chain) was sequenced in a study of blood T cell repertoires in COVID-19. Study as a whole: The samples span acute and convalescent COVID-19 from the United States, Italy and Spain. PBMCs, B-cell-depleted T cells, or T cells were the source of the cDNA or gDNA that made up the material.

Original data processing: Amplification of reference gene primers provided the estimated nucleated cell counts. The assay was immunoSEQ multiplex PCR, and TCRdb's table has in-frame clones only and misses some. The D gene and trimming were derived from the DNA, and the V and J assignments and clone size from that table. The data contain 50,000 to 65,000 clones, 75% to 90% of them singletons. From germline, CDR1 is SGHAT and CDR2 FQNNGV. The CDR3 runs 15 residues. The V gene end was trimmed by 4 bases and the J gene end by 5 bases; junction bases not matched to a gene: 8. This chain links TRBV11-2 with TRBJ1-1; 9 positions match TRBD1. Sequenced: peripheral blood. This TCR derives from a man aged 60 to 69 with acute or convalescent COVID-19. CDR3 in amino acids: CASSSHDRGGTEAFF. The CDR3 coding sequence is TGTGCCAGCAGCTCCCACGACAGGGGGGGAACTGAAGCTTTCTTT.